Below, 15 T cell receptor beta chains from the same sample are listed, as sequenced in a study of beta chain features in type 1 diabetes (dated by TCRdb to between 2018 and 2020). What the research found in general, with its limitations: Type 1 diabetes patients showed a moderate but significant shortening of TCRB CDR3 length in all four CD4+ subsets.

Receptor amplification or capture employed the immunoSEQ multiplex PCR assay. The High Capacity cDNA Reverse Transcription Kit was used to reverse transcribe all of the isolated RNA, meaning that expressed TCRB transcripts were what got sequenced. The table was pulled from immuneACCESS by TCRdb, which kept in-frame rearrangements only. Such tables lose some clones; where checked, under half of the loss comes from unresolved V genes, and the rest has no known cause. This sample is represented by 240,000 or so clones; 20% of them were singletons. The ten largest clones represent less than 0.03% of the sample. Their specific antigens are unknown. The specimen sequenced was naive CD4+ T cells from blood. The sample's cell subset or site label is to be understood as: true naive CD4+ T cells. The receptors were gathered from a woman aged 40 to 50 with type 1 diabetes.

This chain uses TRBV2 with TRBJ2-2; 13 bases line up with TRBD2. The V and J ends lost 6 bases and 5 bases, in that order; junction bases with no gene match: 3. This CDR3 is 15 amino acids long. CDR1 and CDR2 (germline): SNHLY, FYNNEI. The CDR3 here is CASSLGLAGTGELFF. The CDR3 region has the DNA TGTGCCAGCAGCCTGGGACTAGCGGGGACCGGGGAGCTGTTTTTT. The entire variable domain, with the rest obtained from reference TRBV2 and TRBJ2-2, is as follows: EPEVTQTPSHQVTQMGQEVILRCVPISNHLYFYWYRQILGQKVEFLVSFYNNEISEKSEIFDDQFSVERPDGSNFTLKIRSTKLEDSAMYFCASSLGLAGTGELFFGEGSRLTVL.

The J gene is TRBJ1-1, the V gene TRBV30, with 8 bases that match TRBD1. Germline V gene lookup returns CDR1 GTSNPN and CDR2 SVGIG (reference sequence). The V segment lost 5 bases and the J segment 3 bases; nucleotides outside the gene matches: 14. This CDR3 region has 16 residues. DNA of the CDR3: TGTGCCTGGTCTTTCAGGACAGGGACGGGTGACACTGAAGCTTTCTTT. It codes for CAWSFRTGTGDTEAFF.

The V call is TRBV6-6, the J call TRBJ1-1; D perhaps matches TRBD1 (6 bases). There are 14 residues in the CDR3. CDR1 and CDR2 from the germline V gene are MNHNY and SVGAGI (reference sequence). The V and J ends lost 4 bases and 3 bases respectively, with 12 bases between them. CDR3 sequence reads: CASSSGHGDTEAFF. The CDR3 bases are TGTGCCAGCAGTTCGGGACACGGGGACACTGAAGCTTTCTTT.

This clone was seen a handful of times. The CDR3 DNA reads TGTGCCAGCTCACCGTGGGACTCCGACTATGGCTACACCTTC. Translated: CASSPWDSDYGYTF. This rearrangement joins TRBV18 to TRBJ1-2; maybe TRBD1 (5 bases). The germline V and J ends were trimmed by 3 bases and 3 bases, with 11 bases remaining between them. The germline gives CDR1 KGHSH, CDR2 LQKENI. CDR3 length: 14 residues.

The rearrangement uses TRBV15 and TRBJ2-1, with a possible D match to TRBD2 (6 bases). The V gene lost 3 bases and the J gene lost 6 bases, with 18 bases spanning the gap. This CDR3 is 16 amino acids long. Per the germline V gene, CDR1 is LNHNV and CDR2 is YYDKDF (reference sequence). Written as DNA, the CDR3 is TGTGCCACCAGCAGGGGACTTGGGACTCTCCGCAATGAGCAGTTCTTC. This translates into CATSRGLGTLRNEQFF.

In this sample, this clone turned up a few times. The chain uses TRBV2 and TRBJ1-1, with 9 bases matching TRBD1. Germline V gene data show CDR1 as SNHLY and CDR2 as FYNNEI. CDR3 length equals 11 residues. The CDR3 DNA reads TGTGCGAGCGGCACAGGGGGCGAAGCTTTCTTT. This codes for CASGTGGEAFF.

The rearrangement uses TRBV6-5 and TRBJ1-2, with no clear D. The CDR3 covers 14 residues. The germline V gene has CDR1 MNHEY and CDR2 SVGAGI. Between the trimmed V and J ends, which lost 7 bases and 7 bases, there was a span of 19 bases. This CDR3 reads CASTPGGRQLGYTF. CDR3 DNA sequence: TGTGCCAGCACTCCCGGTGGGAGGCAGCTTGGCTACACCTTC.

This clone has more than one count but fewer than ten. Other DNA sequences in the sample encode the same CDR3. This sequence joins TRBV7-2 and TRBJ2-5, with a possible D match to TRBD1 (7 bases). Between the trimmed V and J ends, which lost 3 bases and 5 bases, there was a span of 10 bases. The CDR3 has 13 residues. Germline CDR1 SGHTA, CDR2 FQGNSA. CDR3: CASSFAGGETQYF. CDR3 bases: TGTGCCAGCAGCTTTGCAGGGGGGGAGACCCAGTACTTC.

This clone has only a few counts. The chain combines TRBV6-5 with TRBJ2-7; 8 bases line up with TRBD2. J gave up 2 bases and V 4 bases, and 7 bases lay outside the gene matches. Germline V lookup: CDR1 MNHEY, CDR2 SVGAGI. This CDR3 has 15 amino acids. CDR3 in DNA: TGTGCCAGCAGTTTGGGAGCGGGAGTTACCTACGAGCAGTACTTC. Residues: CASSLGAGVTYEQYF.

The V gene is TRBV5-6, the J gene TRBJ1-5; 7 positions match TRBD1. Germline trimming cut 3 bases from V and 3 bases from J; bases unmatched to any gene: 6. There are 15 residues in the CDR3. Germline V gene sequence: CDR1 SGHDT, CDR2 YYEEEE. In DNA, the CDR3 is TGTGCCAGCAGCTATAGGACAGGCAACAATCAGCCCCAGCATTTT. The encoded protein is CASSYRTGNNQPQHF.

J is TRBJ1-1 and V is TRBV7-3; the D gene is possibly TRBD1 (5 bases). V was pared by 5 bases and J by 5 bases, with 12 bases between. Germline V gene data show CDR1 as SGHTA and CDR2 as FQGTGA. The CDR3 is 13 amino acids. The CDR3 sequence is CASSPEGVTEAFF. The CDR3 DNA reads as TGTGCCAGCAGCCCTGAAGGGGTAACTGAAGCTTTCTTT.

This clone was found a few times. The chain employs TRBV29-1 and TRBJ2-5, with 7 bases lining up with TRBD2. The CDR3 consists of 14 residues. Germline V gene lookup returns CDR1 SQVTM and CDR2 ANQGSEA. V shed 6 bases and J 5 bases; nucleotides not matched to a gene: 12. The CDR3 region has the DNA TGCAGCGTCAACAGCGGGGCCAATTGGGAGACCCAGTACTTC. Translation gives CSVNSGANWETQYF.

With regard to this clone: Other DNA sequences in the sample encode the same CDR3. CDR3 DNA sequence: TGCGCCAGCAGCTTCGGACAGGGGTACCAAGAGACCCAGTACTTC. Translating gives CASSFGQGYQETQYF. The chain joins TRBV5-1 to TRBJ2-5, with 9 bases that match TRBD1. The CDR3 spans 15 residues. Trimming cost V 2 bases and J 0 bases; bases outside gene matches: 2. Germline CDR1 SGHRS, CDR2 YFSETQ.

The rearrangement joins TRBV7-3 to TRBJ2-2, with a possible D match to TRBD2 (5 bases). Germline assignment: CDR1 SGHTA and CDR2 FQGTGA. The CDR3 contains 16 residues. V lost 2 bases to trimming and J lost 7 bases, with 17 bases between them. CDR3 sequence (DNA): TGTGCCAGCAGCTTAGTTATAAGTCGGGAAGTCGGGGAGCTGTTTTTT. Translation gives CASSLVISREVGELFF.

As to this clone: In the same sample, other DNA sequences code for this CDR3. CDR3 protein: CASSPANYGYTF. In nucleotides, the CDR3 is TGTGCCAGCAGCCCAGCTAACTATGGCTACACCTTC. The chain combines TRBV28 with TRBJ1-2, with D unresolved. Germline loops: CDR1 MDHEN, CDR2 SYDVKM. The CDR3 loop spans 12 amino acids. V lost 6 bases and J 0 bases, leaving 5 bases between the germline ends.